This is a list of T cell receptor beta chains from one sample in a study of cytomegalovirus exposure and HLA in healthy donors. Clones were sequenced by immunoSEQ multiplex PCR, and TCRdb holds only the in-frame ones, with some missing. The sample holds about 160,000 clones, approximately 86% seen once. Sequences were obtained from PBMCs. The source is a woman younger than 30 in good health and CMV-seronegative. CDR3s include the opening cysteine and the closing phenylalanine or tryptophan. A D gene is named only where the DNA matches it firmly. The size field is filled for only some rows; it gives once, few, many or a size class.

J gene: TRBJ1-3
clone size: .
D gene: .
V gene: TRBV6-1
CDR3 DNA: TGTGCCACCCGTAGTTTCTCTGGAAACACCATATATTTT
CDR3 protein: CATRSFSGNTIYF

J gene: TRBJ2-2
clone size: .
D gene: .
V gene: TRBV18
CDR3 DNA: TGTGCCAGCTCAATCGGAGGGGGCCGGGAGCTGTTTTTT
CDR3 protein: CASSIGGGRELFF

J gene: TRBJ2-7
clone size: .
D gene: .
V gene: TRBV19
CDR3 DNA: TGTGCCAGTAGTATAAGTGGCCAGGGGTCCTACGAGCAGTACTTC
CDR3 protein: CASSISGQGSYEQYF

J gene: TRBJ1-2
clone size: .
D gene: .
V gene: TRBV19
CDR3 DNA: TGTGCCAGTAGTCCTGAGCTCCTCCATGGCTACACCTTC
CDR3 protein: CASSPELLHGYTF

J gene: TRBJ2-3
clone size: .
D gene: TRBD2
V gene: TRBV6-4
CDR3 DNA: TGTGCCAGTAGCGGGGGGGAGCCAGATACGCAGTATTTT
CDR3 protein: CASSGGEPDTQYF

J gene: TRBJ1-6
clone size: .
D gene: .
V gene: TRBV27
CDR3 DNA: TGTGCCAGCACCGCGAACAATTCACCCCTCCACTTT
CDR3 protein: CASTANNSPLHF

J gene: TRBJ1-1
clone size: once
D gene: .
V gene: TRBV2
CDR3 DNA: TGTGCCAGCACATATAGGGGCCCGACTGAAGCTTTCTTT
CDR3 protein: CASTYRGPTEAFF

J gene: TRBJ2-1
clone size: .
D gene: TRBD1
V gene: TRBV27
CDR3 DNA: TGTGCCAGCTTTCCGGGACAGGACCCCTCCTACAATGAGCAGTTCTTC
CDR3 protein: CASFPGQDPSYNEQFF

J gene: TRBJ2-3
clone size: .
D gene: TRBD2
V gene: TRBV5-4
CDR3 DNA: TGTGCCAGCAGCTGGGGACTAGCGGGAGGAGATACGCAGTATTTT
CDR3 protein: CASSWGLAGGDTQYF

J gene: TRBJ2-7
clone size: .
D gene: .
V gene: TRBV18
CDR3 DNA: TGTGCCAGCTCACCTAATTCAGACGAGCAGTACTTC
CDR3 protein: CASSPNSDEQYF

J gene: TRBJ2-1
clone size: .
D gene: .
V gene: TRBV29-1
CDR3 DNA: TGCAGCGTTGGAAGAGACGGGAGCTCCTACAATGAGCAGTTCTTC
CDR3 protein: CSVGRDGSSYNEQFF

J gene: TRBJ1-4
clone size: .
D gene: .
V gene: TRBV4-3
CDR3 DNA: TGCGCCAGCAGCCGAGATCCGGACAGAAGGAATGAAAAACTGTTTTTT
CDR3 protein: CASSRDPDRRNEKLFF